The rows below give T cell receptor beta chains drawn from one sample of a study of T cells in Graves' hyperthyroidism and ophthalmopathy. A single record per CDR3 protein comes from TCRdb applying MiXCR to the multiplex PCR reads. The data show 460,000 or so distinct CDR3 sequences, 13% to 15% seen once. The specimen was blood. The source of these receptors is a woman aged 18-29 years with Graves' hyperthyroidism. CDR3s include the opening cysteine and the closing phenylalanine or tryptophan.

>TRBJ1-4|TRBV6-5
CASSYAGGTNEKLFF
>TRBJ2-1|TRBV7-3
CASSQSRDTYNEQFF
>TRBJ1-1|TRBV27
CASSLSITGGRREAFF
>TRBJ2-7|TRBV29-1
CSVETAAPGDEQYF
>TRBJ1-3|TRBV20-1
CSARAQGSGNTIYF
>TRBJ1-2|TRBV6-5
CASSYRRAKGEAYGYTF
>TRBJ1-3|TRBV12-3/TRBV12-4
CASSSTGGSGNTIYF
>TRBJ2-2|TRBV12-3/TRBV12-4
CASSLTDRGRELFF
>TRBJ2-5|TRBV12-3/TRBV12-4
CASRGKTGLLLQETQYF
>TRBJ2-3|TRBV4-1
CASSQDYSTDTQYF
>TRBJ1-3|TRBV5-1
CASSQGAISGNTIYF
>TRBJ1-5|TRBV5-6
CASSSSDRGRQPQHF
>TRBJ1-2|TRBV5-1
CASSLDVSAGGYTF
>TRBJ2-1|TRBV12-3/TRBV12-4
CASRSPGGLSYNEQFF
>TRBJ2-5|TRBV29-1
CSVGAIQETQYF
>TRBJ2-5|TRBV20-1
CSARSAFRQGKETHYF
>TRBJ2-7|TRBV30
CAWSEDRAGYEQYF
>TRBJ1-5|TRBV20-1
CSALLRTGEGQPQHF
>TRBJ1-2|TRBV24-1
CATSDFEGSFYGYTF
>TRBJ2-1|TRBV19
CASSEGLAGDNEQFF
>TRBJ2-6|TRBV6-4
CASSPDRGSGANVLTF
>TRBJ2-3|TRBV20-1
CSARLSLGLQYF
>TRBJ2-7|TRBV20-1
CSARVGNSRSSYEQYF
>TRBJ2-5|TRBV12-5
CASGQGSQETQYF
>TRBJ1-1|TRBV11-3
CASSSIKNTEAFF
>TRBJ2-2|TRBV19
CASSPPVAAGELFF
>TRBJ2-1|TRBV12-3/TRBV12-4
CASSFTPLGYNEQFF
>TRBJ2-1|TRBV7-3
CASSLGGRALYNEQFF
>TRBJ2-1|TRBV5-1
CASSAFAGRNEQFF
>TRBJ2-7|TRBV25-1
CASSPGTAISYEQYF
>TRBJ2-1|TRBV5-1
CASSFHTGRDEQFF
>TRBJ2-5|TRBV10-3
CAISEGWGTVTQYF
>TRBJ2-1|TRBV9
CASSVHSNEQFF
>TRBJ1-2|TRBV11-2
CASSENRVKGYTF
>TRBJ2-7|TRBV15
CATSRGTGTGSLEQYF
>TRBJ2-1|TRBV3-1
CASSQVGGALFEQFF
>TRBJ2-1|TRBV3-1
CASSQGGHRENEQFF
>TRBJ2-1|TRBV7-6
CASSPFRGAASYNEQFF
>TRBJ2-5|TRBV2
CASRLLTAIQETQYF
>TRBJ2-7|TRBV27
CASSSGLGEQYF
>TRBJ2-5|TRBV4-1
CASSQDGTGLVQETQYF